The entry below gives a single T cell receptor (beta chain) sequence along with its context. It lacks a known antigen. No quality values exist for individual bases; no much larger clone is one base distant. Between the V and J ends, shortened by 3 bases and 0 bases respectively, the junction contains 23 bases. In the germline V gene, CDR1 corresponds to KGHSH and CDR2 to LQKENI. The CDR3 starts with the cysteine, ends with the phenylalanine, and has 19 residues. Of the read, only the CDR3 DNA is kept; its 57 bases are in frame from base 1. Collaborating institutions collected whole blood in K2EDTA tubes following their own protocols. Collaborator samples were shipped for TCRbeta analysis as frozen whole blood, isolated PBMCs, or DNA extracted from either sample type. This record comes from a study of blood T cell repertoires in COVID-19 (dated by TCRdb to 2018 to 2021). At the level of the whole study: The collaborator samples originated in the United States, Italy and Spain and spanned the acute and convalescent phases of COVID-19. The samples were drawn from two sources: the first 160 participants of the ongoing ImmuneRACE study, and 1,254 subjects contributed by 6 global collaborators. Nearly every sample came with metadata listing a de-identified subject ID, COVID-19 status, age in years and sex. Deeply sampled blood TCRbeta repertoires from subjects exposed to, actively infected with, or recovered from COVID-19 were included in the dataset. Where available, HLA class I and class II types were obtained from metadata supplied by the sample provider rather than from assay-based typing. The repertoires were released in a freely available public database meant as a resource for research on the immune response to SARS-CoV-2. The prospective study material was composed of cDNA or gDNA derived from T cells, B-cell-depleted T cells, or PBMCs.

TCRbeta CDR3 regions were amplified from genomic DNA using the immunoSEQ Assay, a bias-controlled multiplex PCR. As for how the authors treated the data: The number of nucleated cells in each sample was estimated from the amplification of reference gene primers within the assay. To quantify the absolute abundance of each unique TCRbeta CDR3 rearrangement, sequence reads were collapsed and filtered. For each sample, productive Simpson clonality was calculated as the square root of Simpson's diversity index over productive rearrangements. Imported from immuneACCESS, the table was reduced by TCRdb to in-frame sequences with V and J called. These copies leave out some clones; in studies compared against another copy, an unresolved V gene accounts for under half, and the cause of the remainder is not known. V, J and clone size reflect that table, while D and trimming were determined from the DNA. The sample data list 160,000 or so clones, and roughly four fifths of these were observed just once. About 11% of the sample is taken by the ten largest.

The investigation overall reported the following: The quantity of clinical and demographic metadata differed by source and by participant and was supplied without curation.

This sequence originates from a man aged 55 to 69 with active or convalescent COVID-19. The source material was peripheral blood. Recombination joined TRBV18 with TRBJ1-1; TRBD1 could be the D gene, as 6 bases match. The CDR3 here reads CASSPSRGGLRLLNTEAFF. In nucleotides, the sequence is TGTGCCAGCTCACCCTCGAGGGGGGGTCTCCGGCTCTTGAACACTGAAGCTTTCTTT.